By its share, the clone carrying this T cell receptor (beta chain) is medium-sized. Antigen unknown. TRB rearrangements spanning V, D and J were amplified using mixed TRB-A/B primers. TCRdb reanalysed the multiplex PCR reads using MiXCR and keeps one entry per CDR3 protein. This table has around 9,200 distinct CDR3 sequences, roughly a third appearing once. The entry originates in a study of T cell repertoires in aging, cancer and after chemotherapy. Study information: Donor ages fell into six groups from 30 or younger up to 70 or older. Healthy donor repertoires were recorded over several months to years and showed clear clonal overlap. About 9 million TCR reads were in the whole dataset. Notes on the study in general: In each cancer cohort, median generation probability increased across chemotherapy, suggesting thymic output rebounded.

This CDR3 has 18 amino acids. CDR1 LNHDA and CDR2 SQIVND come from the germline V gene (reference sequence). V lost 1 base, J lost 4 bases, and 22 bases lay in between. The template was genomic DNA from peripheral blood, not RNA. This chain uses TRBV19 with TRBJ1-2; D remains unclear. What was sequenced was blood. This receptor was obtained from a human donor in good health. The donor label of this sample is uncertain. The CDR3 coding sequence is TGTGCCAGTAGTATAGTCCGTTCGGCAGCTTCTTCCGGCTATGGCTACACCTTC. This gives the protein CASSIVRSAASSGYGYTF.